This T cell receptor beta chain comes out of a study of CD8+ T cells in alopecia areata. Overall study findings and caveats: Normal skin's resident alphabeta T cells are sequenced alongside lesional scalp T cells. Possibly because of HLA-related factors, TCR sharing was less clear across patients than in mice. Lesional scalp displayed greater clonality than normal scalp, most notably in alopecia totalis/universalis.

Extracted from the samples, RNA was reverse transcribed into cDNA to serve as the sequencing template. The repertoire was sequenced with immunoSEQ multiplex PCR; TCRdb's copy has only in-frame clones and lacks some. The sample lists approximately 30,000 clones, 62% occurring once. Peripheral blood and lesional scalp punch biopsies were taken from alopecia areata patients. Germline assignment: CDR1 SGHRS and CDR2 YFSETQ. CDR3 length: 15 residues. V gave up 1 base and J gave up 0 bases, with 11 bases separating them. There are a few counts of this clone. Its antigen is not identified. The genes are TRBV5-1 and TRBJ2-7; D gene uncertain. The receptor's source is a human donor with alopecia areata. Sequencing was done on a sample of NKG2D-high CD8+ T cells sorted from blood. The CDR3: CASSLYGPRSYEQYF. CDR3 DNA sequence: TGCGCCAGCAGCTTGTACGGGCCCCGCTCCTACGAGCAGTACTTC.